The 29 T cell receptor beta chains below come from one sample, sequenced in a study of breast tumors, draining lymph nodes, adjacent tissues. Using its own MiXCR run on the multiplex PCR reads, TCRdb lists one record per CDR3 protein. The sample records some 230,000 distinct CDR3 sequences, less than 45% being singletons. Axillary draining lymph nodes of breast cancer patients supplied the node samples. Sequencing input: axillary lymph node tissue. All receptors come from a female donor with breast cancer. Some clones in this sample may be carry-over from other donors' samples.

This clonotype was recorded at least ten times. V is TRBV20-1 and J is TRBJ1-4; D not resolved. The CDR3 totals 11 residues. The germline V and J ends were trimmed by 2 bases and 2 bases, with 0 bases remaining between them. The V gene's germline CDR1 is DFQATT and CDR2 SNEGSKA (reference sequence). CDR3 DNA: TGCAGTGCTAGAACTAATGAAAAACTGTTTTTT. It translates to CSARTNEKLFF.

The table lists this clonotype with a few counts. CDR3 coding DNA: TGTGCCAGCAGTTTAGTCGGAGGTCTGGGACTAGCGGGGGGGCCCGGTGAGACCCAGTACTTC. Amino acid sequence: CASSLVGGLGLAGGPGETQYF. The chain has TRBV12-3 or TRBV12-4 and TRBJ2-5; 16 positions match TRBD2. V dropped 1 base and J dropped 5; count of bases not matched to a gene: 16. This CDR3 is built from 21 residues.

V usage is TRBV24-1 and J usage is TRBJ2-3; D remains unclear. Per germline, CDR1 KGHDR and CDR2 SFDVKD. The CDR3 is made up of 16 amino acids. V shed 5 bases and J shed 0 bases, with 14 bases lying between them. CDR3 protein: CATSARVRWSTDTQYF. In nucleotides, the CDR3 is TGTGCCACCAGTGCTCGGGTCCGCTGGAGCACAGATACGCAGTATTTT.

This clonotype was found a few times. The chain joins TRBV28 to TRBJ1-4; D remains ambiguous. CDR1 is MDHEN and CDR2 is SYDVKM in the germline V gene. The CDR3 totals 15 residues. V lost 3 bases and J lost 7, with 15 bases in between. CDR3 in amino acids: CASSLLREIREKLFF. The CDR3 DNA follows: TGTGCCAGCAGTTTGTTAAGGGAGATACGTGAAAAACTGTTTTTT.

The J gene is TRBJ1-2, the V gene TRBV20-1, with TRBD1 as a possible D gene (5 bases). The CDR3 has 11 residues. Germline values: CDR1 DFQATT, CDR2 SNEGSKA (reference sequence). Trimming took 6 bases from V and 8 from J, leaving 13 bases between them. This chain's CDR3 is CSAHTGTGYTF. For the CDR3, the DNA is TGCAGTGCCCACACCGGGACGGGCTACACCTTC.

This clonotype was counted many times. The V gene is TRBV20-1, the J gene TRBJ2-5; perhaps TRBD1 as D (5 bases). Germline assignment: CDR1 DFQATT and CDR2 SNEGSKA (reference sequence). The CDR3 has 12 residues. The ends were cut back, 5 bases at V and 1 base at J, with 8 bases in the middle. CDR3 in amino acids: CSADDSQETQYF. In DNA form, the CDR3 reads TGCAGTGCTGATGACAGCCAAGAGACCCAGTACTTC.

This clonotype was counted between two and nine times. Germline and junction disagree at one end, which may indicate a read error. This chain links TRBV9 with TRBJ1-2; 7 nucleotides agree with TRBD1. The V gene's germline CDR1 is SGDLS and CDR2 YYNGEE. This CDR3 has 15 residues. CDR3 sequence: CASSAPGQIRYGSTF. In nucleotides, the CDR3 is TGTGCCAGCAGCGCTCCGGGACAGATTAGATATGGCTCCACCTTC.

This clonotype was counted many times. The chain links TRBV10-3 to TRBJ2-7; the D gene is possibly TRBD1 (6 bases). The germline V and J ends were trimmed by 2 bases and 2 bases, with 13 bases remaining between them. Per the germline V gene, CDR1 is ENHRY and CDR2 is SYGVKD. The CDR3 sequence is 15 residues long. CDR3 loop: CAISEGAGAAYEQYF. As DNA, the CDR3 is TGTGCCATCAGTGAGGGCGCAGGGGCCGCCTACGAGCAGTACTTC.

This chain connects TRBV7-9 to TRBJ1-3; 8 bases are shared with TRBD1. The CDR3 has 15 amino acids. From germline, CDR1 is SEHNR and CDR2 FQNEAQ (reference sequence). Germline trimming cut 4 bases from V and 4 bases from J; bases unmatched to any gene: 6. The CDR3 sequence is CASSSTGVPGNTIYF. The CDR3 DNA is TGTGCCAGCAGCTCGACAGGGGTACCCGGAAACACCATATATTTT.

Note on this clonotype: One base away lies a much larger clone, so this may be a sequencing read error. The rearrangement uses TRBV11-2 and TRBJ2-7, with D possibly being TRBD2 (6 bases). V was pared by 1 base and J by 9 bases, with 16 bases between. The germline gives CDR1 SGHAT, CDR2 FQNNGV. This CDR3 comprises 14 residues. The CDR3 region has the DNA TGTGCCAGCAGCTTAGCCGGGAGTGGAGCCGGGCAGTACTTC. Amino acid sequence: CASSLAGSGAGQYF.

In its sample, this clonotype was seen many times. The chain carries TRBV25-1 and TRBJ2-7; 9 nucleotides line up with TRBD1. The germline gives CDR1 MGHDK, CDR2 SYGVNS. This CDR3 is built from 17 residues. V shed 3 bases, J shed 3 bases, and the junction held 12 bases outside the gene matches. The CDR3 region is CASSDTGGSTTFYEQYF. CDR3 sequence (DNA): TGTGCCAGCAGTGATACAGGGGGCTCGACCACCTTCTACGAGCAGTACTTC.

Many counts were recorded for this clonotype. CDR3 in DNA: TGTGCCAGCAGCCCTAGCGGGAGTTCACTACGAGAGCAGTACTTC. It yields the protein CASSPSGSSLREQYF. V is TRBV7-6 and J is TRBJ2-7, with TRBD2 matching over 10 bases. V lost 5 bases to trimming and J lost 7 bases; unmatched junction nucleotides: 11. The germline V gene encodes CDR1 SGHVS and CDR2 FNYEAQ. CDR3 size: 15 residues.

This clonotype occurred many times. The CDR3 nucleotides are TGTGCCAGCACCCAGGGAAGCAATCAGCCCCAGCATTTT. Encoded protein: CASTQGSNQPQHF. The J gene is TRBJ1-5, the V gene TRBV7-9, with D possibly matching TRBD1 (5 bases). This CDR3 is 13 amino acids long. In germline, CDR1 is SEHNR, CDR2 FQNEAQ (reference sequence). The V end lost 7 bases, the J end lost 1 base, and 8 bases lay between the germline ends.

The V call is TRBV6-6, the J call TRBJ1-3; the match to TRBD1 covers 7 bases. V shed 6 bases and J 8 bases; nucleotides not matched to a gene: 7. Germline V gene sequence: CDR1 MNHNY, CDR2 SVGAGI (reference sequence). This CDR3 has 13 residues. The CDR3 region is CASRRQGKDTIYF. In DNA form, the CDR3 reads TGTGCCAGCAGGAGACAGGGAAAAGACACCATATATTTT.

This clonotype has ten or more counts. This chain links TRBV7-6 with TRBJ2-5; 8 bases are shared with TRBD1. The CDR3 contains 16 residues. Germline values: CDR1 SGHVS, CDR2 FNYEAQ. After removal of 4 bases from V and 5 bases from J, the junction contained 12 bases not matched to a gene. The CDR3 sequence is CASSSRQGPGRETQYF. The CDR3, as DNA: TGTGCCAGCAGCTCCAGACAGGGGCCGGGGCGGGAGACCCAGTACTTC.

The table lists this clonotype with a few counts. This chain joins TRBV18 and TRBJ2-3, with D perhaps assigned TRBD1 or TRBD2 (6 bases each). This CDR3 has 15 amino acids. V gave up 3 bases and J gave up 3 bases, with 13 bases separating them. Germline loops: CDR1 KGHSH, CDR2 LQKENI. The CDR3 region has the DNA TGTGCCAGCTCACCCCCCTTAGGGGGGACAGATACGCAGTATTTT. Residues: CASSPPLGGTDTQYF.

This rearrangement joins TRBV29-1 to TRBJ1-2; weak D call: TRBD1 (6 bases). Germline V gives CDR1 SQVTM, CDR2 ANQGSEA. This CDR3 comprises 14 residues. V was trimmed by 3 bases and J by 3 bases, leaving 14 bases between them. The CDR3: CSVDNLQGDYGYTF. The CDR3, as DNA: TGCAGCGTTGATAACCTACAGGGAGACTATGGCTACACCTTC.

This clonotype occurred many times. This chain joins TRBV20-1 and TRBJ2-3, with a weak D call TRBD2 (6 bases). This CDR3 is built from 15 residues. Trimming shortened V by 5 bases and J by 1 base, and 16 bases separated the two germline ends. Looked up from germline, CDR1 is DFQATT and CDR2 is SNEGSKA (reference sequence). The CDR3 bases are TGCAGTGCTGCCGTTGGAGGGGTGGGCACAGATACGCAGTATTTT. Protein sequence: CSAAVGGVGTDTQYF.

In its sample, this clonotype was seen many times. This CDR3 is CASRPRLAGGQNTGELFF. The CDR3 bases are TGTGCCAGCAGACCCCGCCTAGCGGGGGGACAGAACACCGGGGAGCTGTTTTTT. The rearrangement links TRBV6-6 to TRBJ2-2; 11 nucleotides agree with TRBD2. This CDR3 contains 18 residues. Trimming took 6 bases from V and 1 from J; bases not matched to a gene: 10. Germline loops: CDR1 MNHNY, CDR2 SVGAGI (reference sequence).

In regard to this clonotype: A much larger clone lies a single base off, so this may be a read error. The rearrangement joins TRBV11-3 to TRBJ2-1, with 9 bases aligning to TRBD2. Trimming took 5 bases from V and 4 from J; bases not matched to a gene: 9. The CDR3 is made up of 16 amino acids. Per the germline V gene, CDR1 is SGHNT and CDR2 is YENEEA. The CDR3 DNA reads TGTGCCAGCAGCCTAAGGACTAGCGCACCTTACAATGAGCAGTTCTTC. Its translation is CASSLRTSAPYNEQFF.

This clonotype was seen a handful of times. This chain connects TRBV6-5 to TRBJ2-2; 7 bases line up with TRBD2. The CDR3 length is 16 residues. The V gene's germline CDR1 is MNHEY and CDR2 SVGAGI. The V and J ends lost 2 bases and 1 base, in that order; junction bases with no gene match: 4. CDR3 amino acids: CASSYPASGNTGELFF. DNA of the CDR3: TGTGCCAGCAGTTACCCGGCTAGCGGGAACACCGGGGAGCTGTTTTTT.

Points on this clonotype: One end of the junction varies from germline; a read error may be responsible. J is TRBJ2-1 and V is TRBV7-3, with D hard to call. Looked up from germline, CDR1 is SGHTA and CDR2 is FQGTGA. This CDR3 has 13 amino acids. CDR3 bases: TGCGCCAGCAGCCAAGATTCGGTGAATGAGCAGTTCTTC. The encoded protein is CASSQDSVNEQFF.

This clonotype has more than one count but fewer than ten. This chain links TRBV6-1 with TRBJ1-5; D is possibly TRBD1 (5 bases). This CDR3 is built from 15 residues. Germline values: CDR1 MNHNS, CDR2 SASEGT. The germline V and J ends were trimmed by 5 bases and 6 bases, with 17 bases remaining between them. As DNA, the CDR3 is TGTGCCAGCAGTTACTCGACAGCGAGGGTTCAGCCCCAGCATTTT. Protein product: CASSYSTARVQPQHF.

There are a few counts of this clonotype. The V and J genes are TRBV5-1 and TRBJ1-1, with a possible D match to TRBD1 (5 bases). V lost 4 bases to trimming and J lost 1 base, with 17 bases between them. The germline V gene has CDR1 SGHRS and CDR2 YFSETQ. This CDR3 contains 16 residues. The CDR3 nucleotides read TGCGCCAGCAGCCCGTGGAGGATGGGGCCGAACACTGAAGCTTTCTTT. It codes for CASSPWRMGPNTEAFF.

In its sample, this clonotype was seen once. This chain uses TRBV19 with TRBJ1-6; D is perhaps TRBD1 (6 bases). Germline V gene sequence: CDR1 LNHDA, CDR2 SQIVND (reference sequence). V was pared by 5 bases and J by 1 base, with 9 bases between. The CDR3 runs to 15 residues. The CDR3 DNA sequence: TGTGCCAGTAGTCCACAGGGTTCCTATAATTCACCCCTCCACTTT. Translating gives CASSPQGSYNSPLHF.

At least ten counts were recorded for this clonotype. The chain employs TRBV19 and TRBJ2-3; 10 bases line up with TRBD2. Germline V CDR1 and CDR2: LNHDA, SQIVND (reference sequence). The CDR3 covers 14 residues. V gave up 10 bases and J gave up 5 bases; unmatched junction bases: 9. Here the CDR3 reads CATRSGREGDTQYF. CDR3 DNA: TGTGCCACCCGAAGCGGGAGGGAGGGAGATACGCAGTATTTT.

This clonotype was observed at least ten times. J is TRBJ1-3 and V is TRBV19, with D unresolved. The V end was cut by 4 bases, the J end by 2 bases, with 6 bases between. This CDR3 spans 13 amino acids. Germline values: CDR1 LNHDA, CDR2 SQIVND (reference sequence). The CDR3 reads CASSKTTGNTIYF. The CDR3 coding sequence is TGTGCCAGTAGTAAGACAACTGGAAACACCATATATTTT.

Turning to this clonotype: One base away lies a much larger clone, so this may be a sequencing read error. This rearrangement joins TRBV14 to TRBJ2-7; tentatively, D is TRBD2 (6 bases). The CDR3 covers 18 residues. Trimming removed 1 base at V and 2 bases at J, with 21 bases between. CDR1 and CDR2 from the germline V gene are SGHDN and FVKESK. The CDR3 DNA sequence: TGTGCCAGCAGCCAAGTACCGGGGCGGGGCACCTCACCCTACGAGCAGTACTTC. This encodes CASSQVPGRGTSPYEQYF.

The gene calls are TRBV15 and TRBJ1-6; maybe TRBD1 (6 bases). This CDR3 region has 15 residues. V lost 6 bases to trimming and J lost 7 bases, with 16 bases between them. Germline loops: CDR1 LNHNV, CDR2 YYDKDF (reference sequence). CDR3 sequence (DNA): TGTGCCACCAGAGGGGGGACAACGGGGAATTCACCCCTCCACTTT. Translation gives CATRGGTTGNSPLHF.